The source of this TCR beta chain is a study of blood T cell repertoires in COVID-19. Study as a whole: The origin of the acute and convalescent COVID-19 samples was the United States, Italy and Spain. Sample material is recorded as cDNA or gDNA derived from T cells, B-cell-depleted T cells, or PBMCs.

There are 15 residues in the CDR3. The V gene's germline CDR1 is KGHSH and CDR2 LQKENI. V shed 5 bases and J 2 bases; nucleotides not matched to a gene: 6. Authors' analysis steps: Estimation of nucleated cell counts was performed using reference gene primer amplification. Assay used: immunoSEQ multiplex PCR; TCRdb lists only in-frame clones, some missing. Clonal size and the V and J genes are those of that table, whereas D and trimming came from the DNA. The sample shows around 100,000 clones, about 90% of them seen only once. V and J are TRBV18 and TRBJ2-3; 8 nucleotides match TRBD1. What was sequenced was peripheral blood. The receptor was isolated from a human donor in a cohort sampled during active COVID-19. CDR3 sequence reads: CASSSWTGPTDTQYF. The CDR3 DNA reads TGTGCCAGCTCATCTTGGACAGGGCCCACAGATACGCAGTATTTT.